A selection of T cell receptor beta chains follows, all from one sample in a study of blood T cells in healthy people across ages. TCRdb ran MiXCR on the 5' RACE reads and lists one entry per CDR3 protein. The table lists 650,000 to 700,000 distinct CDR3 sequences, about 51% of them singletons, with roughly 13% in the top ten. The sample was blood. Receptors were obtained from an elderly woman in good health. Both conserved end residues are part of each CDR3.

CDR3: CASSEPGDSSYEQYF; V: TRBV2; J: TRBJ2-7
CDR3: CASSLLLAGASYQETQYF; V: TRBV7-9; J: TRBJ2-5
CDR3: CSARPRGQETQYF; V: TRBV20-1; J: TRBJ2-5
CDR3: CASSLNAGGHTGELFF; V: TRBV7-3; J: TRBJ2-2
CDR3: CASSQGSGTGVEKLFF; V: TRBV3-1; J: TRBJ1-4
CDR3: CASSNEQGSYYEQYF; V: TRBV6-1; J: TRBJ2-7
CDR3: CASSLATGRTATYEQYF; V: TRBV12-3/TRBV12-4; J: TRBJ2-7
CDR3: CASSDNGLVNEQFF; V: TRBV2; J: TRBJ2-1
CDR3: CSVSATLANEQYF; V: TRBV29-1; J: TRBJ2-7
CDR3: CASSFSPSGANVLTF; V: TRBV11-2; J: TRBJ2-6
CDR3: CASSSPRDKQETQYF; V: TRBV7-9; J: TRBJ2-5
CDR3: CSAGRSAGGTNEKLFF; V: TRBV20-1; J: TRBJ1-4
CDR3: CASSLMSGGGGTQYF; V: TRBV7-3; J: TRBJ2-3
CDR3: CASSPSYYGYTF; V: TRBV9; J: TRBJ1-2
CDR3: CASRGDNEQFF; V: TRBV6-5; J: TRBJ2-1
CDR3: CASSSEETFPYEQYF; V: TRBV28; J: TRBJ2-7